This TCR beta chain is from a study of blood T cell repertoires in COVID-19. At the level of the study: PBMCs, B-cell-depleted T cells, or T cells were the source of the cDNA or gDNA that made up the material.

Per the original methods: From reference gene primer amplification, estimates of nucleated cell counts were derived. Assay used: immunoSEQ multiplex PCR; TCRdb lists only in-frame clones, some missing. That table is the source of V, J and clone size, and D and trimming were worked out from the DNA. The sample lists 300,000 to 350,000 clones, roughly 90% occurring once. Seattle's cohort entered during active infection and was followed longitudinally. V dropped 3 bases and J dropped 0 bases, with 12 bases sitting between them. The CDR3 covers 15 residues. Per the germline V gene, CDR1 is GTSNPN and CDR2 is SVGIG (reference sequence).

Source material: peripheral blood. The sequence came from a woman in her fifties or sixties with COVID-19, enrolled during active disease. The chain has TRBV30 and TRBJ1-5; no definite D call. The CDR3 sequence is CAWRSRQYSNQPQHF. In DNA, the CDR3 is TGTGCCTGGAGGTCCAGGCAATATAGCAATCAGCCCCAGCATTTT.